This T cell receptor (beta chain) was recovered during a study of T cell responses to AZD1222 COVID-19 vaccine. This table comes from immunoSEQ multiplex PCR, and its TCRdb copy is limited to in-frame clones, with some not included. Of under 100,000 clones detected, 85% to 95% appear once; the ten largest clones hold roughly 5.2%. Study outcomes and limitations: Distributed over spike, vaccine-associated CD4 TCRs predominated at 160-218 and 743-854.

Germline assignment: CDR1 KGHSH and CDR2 LQKENI. V gave up 3 bases and J gave up 6 bases; unmatched junction bases: 2. This CDR3 contains 13 residues. As to this clone: Its cognate antigen is unknown.

Material: peripheral blood, obtained on day 0 of AZD1222 vaccination. The gene calls are TRBV18 and TRBJ1-2; TRBD1 aligns across 9 bases. This TCR derives from an adult in good health. The CDR3 DNA is TGTGCCAGCTCACCGGGACAGGGCCATGGCTACACCTTC. It specifies CASSPGQGHGYTF.